Following are 7 T cell receptor beta chains from one sample sequenced in a study of T cells in Graves' hyperthyroidism and ophthalmopathy. Amplification of TCR beta CDR3 regions used RNA as the template. A first-round RT-PCR of the TCR CDR3 used the HTBI primer set. TCRdb reprocessed the multiplex PCR reads via MiXCR and lists one record per CDR3 protein. This table holds 470,000 or so distinct CDR3 sequences, roughly 20% found once. Sequencing was done on a sample of blood. These receptors were collected from a man younger than 35 with Graves' hyperthyroidism.

This clonotype was seen ten or more times. V usage is TRBV6-7 and J usage is TRBJ1-5; no clear D. TRBV6-7 is designated an ORF whose function remains uncertain. Between the trimmed V and J ends, which lost 2 bases and 7 bases, there was a span of 15 bases. The CDR3 has 15 residues. CDR3 sequence reads: CASSYPGRSDQPQHF. The CDR3 nucleotides are TGTGCCAGCAGTTACCCGGGGAGGTCGGACCAGCCCCAGCATTTT.

This chain links TRBV6-1 with TRBJ1-1; D call uncertain. This CDR3 comprises 13 residues. CDR1 is MNHNS and CDR2 is SASEGT in the germline V gene. V was cut by 7 bases and J by 3 bases, with 12 bases left in between. The CDR3 DNA sequence: TGTGCCAGCATTGTCAGCCCGTACACTGAAGCTTTCTTT. Translating it yields CASIVSPYTEAFF.

This chain joins TRBV6-2 or TRBV6-3 and TRBJ2-7; D might be TRBD2 (6 bases). Germline-derived CDR1 and CDR2 are MNHEY and SVGEGT. V was shortened by 8 bases and J by 6 bases, with 14 bases between the two germline ends. The CDR3 totals 12 residues. CDR3 sequence reads: CASRDSFAEQYF. Here the CDR3 DNA reads TGTGCCAGCCGGGACTCCTTCGCCGAGCAGTACTTC.

This clonotype was detected ten times or more. This chain links TRBV6-4 with TRBJ1-3; no definite D call. The CDR3 has 16 residues. The germline V gene has CDR1 MRHNA and CDR2 SNTAGT. Between the trimmed V and J ends, which lost 6 bases and 0 bases, there was a span of 15 bases. The CDR3 bases are TGTGCCAGCAGGGATCCAGGACCGATCTCTGGAAACACCATATATTTT. The encoded protein is CASRDPGPISGNTIYF.

This clonotype came up many times. The chain combines TRBV28 with TRBJ2-5, with D possibly TRBD1 on 6 matching bases. The V end was cut by 10 bases, the J end by 6 bases, with 21 bases between. Germline-derived CDR1 and CDR2 are MDHEN and SYDVKM. The CDR3 sequence is 14 residues long. CDR3 nucleotide sequence: TGTGCCACCACGAAGGGGGTGATGACGAAGACCCAGTACTTC. It encodes CATTKGVMTKTQYF.

This clonotype was seen at least ten times. This sequence joins TRBV6-5 and TRBJ1-2; D gene unclear. This CDR3 region has 14 residues. The V end was cut by 0 bases, the J end by 2 bases, with 7 bases between. Germline loops: CDR1 MNHEY, CDR2 SVGAGI. The CDR3: CASSYSARNYGYTF. For the CDR3, the DNA is TGTGCCAGCAGTTACTCAGCCAGAAACTATGGCTACACCTTC.

The chain carries TRBV19 and TRBJ1-2, with a possible D match to TRBD1 (6 bases). Trimming stripped 7 bases from V and 3 bases from J, with 18 bases between. Germline assignment: CDR1 LNHDA and CDR2 SQIVND (reference sequence). The CDR3 length is 15 residues. CDR3 loop: CASTSLRGSDYGYTF. The CDR3 nucleotides read TGTGCCAGTACTTCTCTTAGGGGGTCGGACTATGGCTACACCTTC. The full variable domain, completed using reference TRBV19 and TRBJ1-2, is DGGITQSPKYLFRKEGQNVTLSCEQNLNHDAMYWYRQDPGQGLRLIYYSQIVNDFQKGDIAEGYSVSREKKESFPLTVTSAQKNPTAFYLCASTSLRGSDYGYTFGSGTRLTVV.